This is a list of T cell receptor beta chains from one sample in a study of T cell clonotyping in hematopoietic cell transplantation. Sequencing was performed with immunoSEQ multiplex PCR; in TCRdb, only in-frame clones are kept and a portion is missing. The table lists about 76,000 clones, almost 97% of them singletons. The source was peripheral blood mononuclear cells, collected before stem cell transplant. Every receptor here comes from a woman between 45 and 60 years old with acute myeloid leukemia. Some clones in this sample may be carry-over from other donors' samples. Each CDR3 is given with its conserved first and last residue. The D gene is left open where the match is weak. Expanded clones get a size class; other rows say once, few or many, or leave the size out.

abundance: .
j_gene: TRBJ1-1
d_gene: .
v_gene: TRBV11-3
CDR3nt: TGTGCCAGCAGCTTTGGGGGGAGGAACACTGAAGCTTTCTTT
CDR3aa: CASSFGGRNTEAFF

abundance: .
j_gene: TRBJ2-5
d_gene: .
v_gene: TRBV28
CDR3nt: TGTGCCAGCAGTTTGGACGGTGGAGGGGCCCAGTACTTC
CDR3aa: CASSLDGGGAQYF

abundance: .
j_gene: TRBJ1-6
d_gene: TRBD1
v_gene: TRBV30
CDR3nt: TGTGCCTGGAGTGGCCGACAGGGAAATAATTCACCCCTCCACTTT
CDR3aa: CAWSGRQGNNSPLHF

abundance: .
j_gene: TRBJ1-2
d_gene: .
v_gene: TRBV7-9
CDR3nt: TGTGCCAGCAGCTTAGAATATTCTGGCTACACCTTC
CDR3aa: CASSLEYSGYTF

abundance: .
j_gene: TRBJ1-6
d_gene: .
v_gene: TRBV6-5
CDR3nt: TGTGCCAGCAGTCTCCGGACAGCCTATAATTCACCCCTCCACTTT
CDR3aa: CASSLRTAYNSPLHF

abundance: .
j_gene: TRBJ2-1
d_gene: .
v_gene: TRBV2
CDR3nt: TGTGCCAGCAGTGAATACCGTGAGCAGTTCTTC
CDR3aa: CASSEYREQFF

abundance: .
j_gene: TRBJ2-3
d_gene: .
v_gene: TRBV19
CDR3nt: TGTGCCAGTAGTATTCCCGGGACTAGCACAGATACGCAGTATTTT
CDR3aa: CASSIPGTSTDTQYF

abundance: .
j_gene: TRBJ1-2
d_gene: .
v_gene: TRBV15
CDR3nt: TGTGCCACCAGCAGAAAATCGGACAGTTCCCACTATGGCTACACCTTC
CDR3aa: CATSRKSDSSHYGYTF

abundance: .
j_gene: TRBJ2-1
d_gene: .
v_gene: TRBV2
CDR3nt: TGTGCCAGCAGTGTGGTACCGCAGGCTGAGCAGTTCTTC
CDR3aa: CASSVVPQAEQFF

abundance: .
j_gene: TRBJ2-3
d_gene: TRBD2
v_gene: TRBV30
CDR3nt: TGTGCCTGGAGTGAAGGTCTAGCGGGAATCACAGATACGCAGTATTTT
CDR3aa: CAWSEGLAGITDTQYF

abundance: .
j_gene: TRBJ1-5
d_gene: .
v_gene: TRBV7-2
CDR3nt: TGTGCCAGCAACCAAGGGTCCCAGAGCCAGCCCCAGCATTTT
CDR3aa: CASNQGSQSQPQHF

abundance: once
j_gene: TRBJ2-2
d_gene: .
v_gene: TRBV5-1
CDR3nt: TGCGCCAGCAGCTTGGAGGGAGGGGAGCTGTTTTTT
CDR3aa: CASSLEGGELFF

abundance: .
j_gene: TRBJ1-5
d_gene: TRBD1
v_gene: TRBV27
CDR3nt: TGTGCCAGCAGTTTCCAGGGGGCTTACAATCAGCCCCAGCATTTT
CDR3aa: CASSFQGAYNQPQHF

abundance: .
j_gene: TRBJ1-3
d_gene: TRBD1
v_gene: TRBV19
CDR3nt: TGTGCCAGTAGCCGGGACAGCGGTGGAAACACCATATATTTT
CDR3aa: CASSRDSGGNTIYF

abundance: .
j_gene: TRBJ2-1
d_gene: .
v_gene: TRBV29-1
CDR3nt: TGCAGCGTTGGGCCCAAGCCCAATGAGCAGTTCTTC
CDR3aa: CSVGPKPNEQFF

abundance: .
j_gene: TRBJ2-2
d_gene: .
v_gene: TRBV7-7
CDR3nt: TGTGCTAGCAGGCCAGGGGTGGGCACCGGGGAGCTGTTTTTT
CDR3aa: CASRPGVGTGELFF

abundance: .
j_gene: TRBJ2-6
d_gene: .
v_gene: TRBV28
CDR3nt: TGTGCCAGCAGTTTAAATCGTGGGGCCAACGTCCTGACTTTC
CDR3aa: CASSLNRGANVLTF

abundance: once
j_gene: TRBJ1-1
d_gene: .
v_gene: TRBV6-5
CDR3nt: TGTGCCAGAAAAGGGGCCGCACAGCCGAACACTGAAGCTTTCTTT
CDR3aa: CARKGAAQPNTEAFF

abundance: .
j_gene: TRBJ2-5
d_gene: .
v_gene: TRBV14
CDR3nt: TGTGCCAGCAGCCTTTTGGGGGGACCGACTTGGACCCAGTACTTC
CDR3aa: CASSLLGGPTWTQYF

abundance: .
j_gene: TRBJ2-7
d_gene: .
v_gene: TRBV19
CDR3nt: TGTGCCAGTAGTACACAGGGTTTCGGGCAGTACTTC
CDR3aa: CASSTQGFGQYF

abundance: .
j_gene: TRBJ1-2
d_gene: .
v_gene: TRBV27
CDR3nt: TGTGCCAGCAGTTTATCGATTCTCTATGGCTACACCTTC
CDR3aa: CASSLSILYGYTF

abundance: .
j_gene: TRBJ1-6
d_gene: .
v_gene: TRBV11-2
CDR3nt: TGTGCCAGCAGCAAATGGAACGGAGTGAGCTCCTATAATTCACCCCTCCACTTT
CDR3aa: CASSKWNGVSSYNSPLHF

abundance: .
j_gene: TRBJ1-5
d_gene: .
v_gene: TRBV2
CDR3nt: TGTGCCAGCAGTGAAGGACAGCTCTATAGCAATCAGCCCCAGCATTTT
CDR3aa: CASSEGQLYSNQPQHF